These T cell receptor beta chains were read from a single sample in a study of Ad26.COV2.S vaccination and SARS-CoV-2 variants. Generated by immunoSEQ multiplex PCR, the TCRdb table keeps only in-frame clones and is missing some. The sample contains hundreds of thousands of clones, 89% of which appear only once. Sequencing used peripheral blood, obtained in a trial of Ad26.COV2.S vaccine versus placebo. The receptors were sampled from a person between 18 and 59 years old who received the Ad26.COV2.S COVID-19 vaccine or a placebo. Each CDR3 is given with its conserved first and last residue. D genes are given only for firm matches. The listing skips clone size in some rows; elsewhere it reads once, few, many or a size class.

CDR3aa: CAISEPTAGAETQYF; CDR3nt: TGTGCCATCAGTGAGCCCACGGCGGGAGCTGAGACCCAGTACTTC; len: 15; v_gene: TRBV10-3; abundance: -; j_gene: TRBJ2-5; d_gene: TRBD2
CDR3aa: CASSSPWTGRYGYTF; CDR3nt: TGTGCCAGCAGCTCGCCCTGGACAGGGAGGTATGGCTACACCTTC; len: 15; v_gene: TRBV21-1; abundance: -; j_gene: TRBJ1-2; d_gene: -
CDR3aa: CASSDRQEPQHF; CDR3nt: TGTGCCAGTAGTGACCGTCAAGAGCCCCAGCATTTT; len: 12; v_gene: TRBV19; abundance: -; j_gene: TRBJ1-5; d_gene: -
CDR3aa: CASSPSGSYNEQFF; CDR3nt: TGTGCCAGCAGCCCTAGCGGGAGCTACAATGAGCAGTTCTTC; len: 14; v_gene: TRBV3-1/TRBV3-2; abundance: -; j_gene: TRBJ2-1; d_gene: TRBD2
CDR3aa: CASSQDQRAGRTGELFF; CDR3nt: TGTGCCAGCAGCCAAGATCAAAGAGCGGGAAGAACCGGGGAGCTGTTTTTT; len: 17; v_gene: TRBV3-1/TRBV3-2; abundance: -; j_gene: TRBJ2-2; d_gene: TRBD2
CDR3aa: CASRTDRERREQFF; CDR3nt: TGTGCCAGCAGGACCGACAGGGAGAGGAGGGAGCAGTTCTTC; len: 14; v_gene: TRBV27; abundance: once; j_gene: TRBJ2-1; d_gene: TRBD1
CDR3aa: CASSILPSGAYEQYF; CDR3nt: TGTGCCAGTAGTATTCTTCCTAGCGGGGCCTACGAGCAGTACTTC; len: 15; v_gene: TRBV19; abundance: once; j_gene: TRBJ2-7; d_gene: TRBD2
CDR3aa: CASSLGRSNTGELFF; CDR3nt: TGTGCCAGCAGCTTGGGCAGATCGAACACCGGGGAGCTGTTTTTT; len: 15; v_gene: TRBV5-4; abundance: -; j_gene: TRBJ2-2; d_gene: -
CDR3aa: CAWSVLGGQPQHF; CDR3nt: TGTGCCTGGAGTGTACTGGGCGGGCAGCCCCAGCATTTT; len: 13; v_gene: TRBV30; abundance: once; j_gene: TRBJ1-5; d_gene: -
CDR3aa: CASSSAGTRPQHF; CDR3nt: TGTGCCAGCAGCTCCGCAGGGACCCGGCCCCAGCATTTT; len: 13; v_gene: TRBV11-2; abundance: -; j_gene: TRBJ1-5; d_gene: -
CDR3aa: CASSLDAGNYNEQFF; CDR3nt: TGTGCCAGCAGCTTGGACGCAGGGAACTACAATGAGCAGTTCTTC; len: 15; v_gene: TRBV5-4; abundance: -; j_gene: TRBJ2-1; d_gene: -
CDR3aa: CAWSVSGGLYNEQFF; CDR3nt: TGTGCCTGGAGTGTAAGCGGGGGCCTGTACAATGAGCAGTTCTTC; len: 15; v_gene: TRBV30; abundance: -; j_gene: TRBJ2-1; d_gene: TRBD2
CDR3aa: CARTTGGLLGTQYF; CDR3nt: TGTGCCAGAACTACCGGGGGGCTTCTCGGGACCCAGTACTTC; len: 14; v_gene: TRBV5-3; abundance: -; j_gene: TRBJ2-5; d_gene: -
CDR3aa: CATSRGTSGQETQYF; CDR3nt: TGTGCCACCAGCAGAGGGACTAGCGGACAAGAGACCCAGTACTTC; len: 15; v_gene: TRBV15; abundance: -; j_gene: TRBJ2-5; d_gene: TRBD2
CDR3aa: CASKAQETQYF; CDR3nt: TGTGCCAGCAAGGCTCAAGAGACCCAGTACTTC; len: 11; v_gene: TRBV2; abundance: -; j_gene: TRBJ2-5; d_gene: -
CDR3aa: CASSSRGADTQYF; CDR3nt: TGTGCCAGTAGTAGCCGGGGAGCGGATACGCAGTATTTT; len: 13; v_gene: TRBV19; abundance: -; j_gene: TRBJ2-3; d_gene: -
CDR3aa: CASSQEGPRGGYTF; CDR3nt: TGTGCCAGCAGCCAAGAAGGCCCTCGGGGTGGCTACACCTTC; len: 14; v_gene: TRBV4-2; abundance: few; j_gene: TRBJ1-2; d_gene: -
CDR3aa: CASSQDTENNSPLHF; CDR3nt: TGCGCCAGCAGCCAAGATACAGAAAATAATTCACCCCTCCACTTT; len: 15; v_gene: TRBV4-3; abundance: -; j_gene: TRBJ1-6; d_gene: -
CDR3aa: CASSWSSGTQETQYF; CDR3nt: TGTGCCAGCAGTTGGTCCAGCGGGACGCAAGAGACCCAGTACTTC; len: 15; v_gene: TRBV6-2/TRBV6-3; abundance: -; j_gene: TRBJ2-5; d_gene: TRBD2
CDR3aa: CASSIGGVAGAKTQYF; CDR3nt: TGTGCTAGCAGCATAGGAGGGGTAGCGGGAGCGAAGACCCAGTACTTC; len: 16; v_gene: TRBV7-7; abundance: -; j_gene: TRBJ2-5; d_gene: TRBD2
CDR3aa: CASSQQGRGEKLFF; CDR3nt: TGCGCCAGCAGCCAGCAGGGTCGTGGTGAAAAACTGTTTTTT; len: 14; v_gene: TRBV5-1; abundance: -; j_gene: TRBJ1-4; d_gene: -
CDR3aa: CASSPPSGTTDTQYF; CDR3nt: TGTGCCAGCTCACCCCCTAGCGGGACCACCGATACGCAGTATTTT; len: 15; v_gene: TRBV18; abundance: -; j_gene: TRBJ2-3; d_gene: TRBD2
CDR3aa: CASSLVGVAGAEQYF; CDR3nt: TGCGCCAGCAGCTTGGTGGGGGTAGCGGGAGCTGAGCAGTACTTC; len: 15; v_gene: TRBV5-1; abundance: -; j_gene: TRBJ2-7; d_gene: TRBD2
CDR3aa: CASSIEGDGDYEQYF; CDR3nt: TGTGCCAGCTCGATAGAGGGTGACGGTGACTACGAGCAGTACTTC; len: 15; v_gene: TRBV18; abundance: -; j_gene: TRBJ2-7; d_gene: -
CDR3aa: CASTLLSNTEAFF; CDR3nt: TGTGCCAGCACCTTGCTCTCGAACACTGAAGCTTTCTTT; len: 13; v_gene: TRBV6-5; abundance: -; j_gene: TRBJ1-1; d_gene: -
CDR3aa: CASSMAQGTMNTEAFF; CDR3nt: TGTGCCAGTAGTATGGCACAGGGCACCATGAACACTGAAGCTTTCTTT; len: 16; v_gene: TRBV19; abundance: -; j_gene: TRBJ1-1; d_gene: -